This entry is about one T cell receptor (beta chain). What it binds is not known. The entry originates in a study of regulatory T cells in long-lasting Graves disease. The study, taken as a whole, reports: Repertoires from persistent disease leaned toward TRBV28, TRBJ1-2 and TRBJ2-5.

As for time point: newly diagnosed GD, antithyroid drugs for less than 3 months. PBMC RNA served as the TCR library source. Germline V gene data show CDR1 as LGHNA and CDR2 as YNFKEQ. There are 17 residues in the CDR3. The V segment lost 0 bases and the J segment 8 bases; nucleotides outside the gene matches: 7. Combining iRepertoire HTBI primers with Arm-PCR of CDR3 regions, the authors built TCR beta libraries. Each CDR3 protein is one row after TCRdb ran MiXCR on the multiplex PCR reads. The sample yields about 320,000 distinct CDR3 sequences, 15% to 20% seen once. The sequencing used peripheral blood mononuclear cells (PBMCs), collected at new diagnosis, from a patient treated with antithyroid drugs. This chain joins TRBV4-2 and TRBJ2-3, with 14 nucleotides matching TRBD2. The receptor was derived from a female donor with Graves disease. The CDR3 protein is CASSQDETSGRDGTQYF. DNA of the CDR3: TGTGCCAGCAGCCAAGATGAGACTAGCGGGAGGGATGGTACGCAGTATTTT.